This T cell receptor beta chain was sequenced during a study of cytomegalovirus exposure and HLA in healthy donors. General observations from the study: The CMV antigen specificity of a few CMV-associated chains was confirmed through in vitro analysis. The study labeled approximately 150 TCR beta chains cytomegalovirus-associated. Reportedly, cytomegalovirus status was diagnosed with high sensitivity and specificity.

Looked up from germline, CDR1 is SGHDT and CDR2 is YYEEEE. This CDR3 region has 17 residues. V lost 3 bases and J 3 bases, leaving 19 bases between the germline ends. Remarks on this clone: As yet, its antigen is unknown.

The table came from immunoSEQ multiplex PCR; TCRdb's copy has only in-frame clones and leaves some out. The sample contains under 200,000 clones, about 90% of which appear only once. The donors were part of the validation cohort, which consisted of more than 90 subjects and was separate from the first cohort of 666 subjects. Sequenced input: PBMCs. The chain joins TRBV5-6 to TRBJ2-1; weak D call: TRBD1 (6 bases). The TCR originated in a young woman in good health and CMV-seropositive. CDR3 coding DNA: TGTGCCAGCAGCTCTCTTCTTGTGGGGGCAGGCTACAATGAGCAGTTCTTC. Protein sequence: CASSSLLVGAGYNEQFF.